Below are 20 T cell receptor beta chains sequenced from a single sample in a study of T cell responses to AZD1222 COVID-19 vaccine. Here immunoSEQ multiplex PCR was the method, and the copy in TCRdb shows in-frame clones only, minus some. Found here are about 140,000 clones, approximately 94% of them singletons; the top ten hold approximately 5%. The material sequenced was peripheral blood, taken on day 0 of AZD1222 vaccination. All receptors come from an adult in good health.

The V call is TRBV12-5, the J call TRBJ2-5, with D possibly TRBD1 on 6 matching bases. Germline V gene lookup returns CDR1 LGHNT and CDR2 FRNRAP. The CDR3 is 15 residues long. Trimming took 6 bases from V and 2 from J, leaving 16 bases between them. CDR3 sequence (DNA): TGTGCTAGTGGCACCACAGGGCACCCACAAGAGACCCAGTACTTC. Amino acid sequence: CASGTTGHPQETQYF.

The CDR3 loop is CAIKQVAPRNLTNEQYF. DNA for the CDR3: TGTGCCATTAAGCAGGTAGCACCCCGAAACTTGACTAATGAGCAGTACTTC. The chain is built from TRBV7-9 and TRBJ2-7, with TRBD2 as a possible D gene (5 bases). V was clipped by 10 bases and J by 7 bases, with 32 bases between them. This CDR3 contains 17 residues. The germline V gene has CDR1 SEHNR and CDR2 FQNEAQ (reference sequence).

The CDR3 sequence is CASKVGRDYEQYF. The CDR3, as DNA: TGCGCCAGCAAGGTGGGCAGGGACTACGAGCAGTACTTC. This chain joins TRBV5-1 and TRBJ2-7; D may be TRBD1 (5 bases). V was clipped by 6 bases and J by 3 bases, with 13 bases between them. The CDR3 covers 13 residues. CDR1 SGHRS and CDR2 YFSETQ come from the germline V gene.

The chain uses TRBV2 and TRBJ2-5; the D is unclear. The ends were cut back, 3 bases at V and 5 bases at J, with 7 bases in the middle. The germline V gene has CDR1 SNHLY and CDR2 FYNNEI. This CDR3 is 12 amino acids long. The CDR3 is CASSEATETQYF. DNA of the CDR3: TGTGCCAGCAGTGAGGCTACTGAGACCCAGTACTTC.

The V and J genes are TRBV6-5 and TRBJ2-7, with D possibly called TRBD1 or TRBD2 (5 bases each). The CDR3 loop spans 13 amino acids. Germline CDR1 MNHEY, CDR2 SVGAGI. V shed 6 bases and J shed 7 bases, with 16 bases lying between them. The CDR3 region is CASRATGTQEQYF. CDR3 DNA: TGTGCCAGCAGAGCCACCGGGACCCAAGAGCAGTACTTC.

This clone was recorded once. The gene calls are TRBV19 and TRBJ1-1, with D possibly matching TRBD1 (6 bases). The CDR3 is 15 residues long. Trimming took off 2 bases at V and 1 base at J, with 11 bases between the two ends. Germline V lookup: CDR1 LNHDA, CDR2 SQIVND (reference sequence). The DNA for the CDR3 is TGTGCCAGTAGTATAAAGGGACAACCGAACACTGAAGCTTTCTTT. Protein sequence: CASSIKGQPNTEAFF. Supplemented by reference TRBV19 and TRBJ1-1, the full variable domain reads DGGITQSPKYLFRKEGQNVTLSCEQNLNHDAMYWYRQDPGQGLRLIYYSQIVNDFQKGDIAEGYSVSREKKESFPLTVTSAQKNPTAFYLCASSIKGQPNTEAFFGQGTRLTVV.

CDR3 DNA sequence: TGTGCCAGCAGCCCGATTTTTTCTGAAGAATACAATGAGCAGTTCTTC. This translates into CASSPIFSEEYNEQFF. The rearrangement joins TRBV7-6 to TRBJ2-1; unclear D gene. CDR1 is SGHVS and CDR2 is FNYEAQ in the germline V gene. Trimming cost V 5 bases and J 4 bases, with 18 bases left between them. The CDR3 extends over 16 amino acids. The full variable domain, with the rest looked up from reference TRBV7-6 and TRBJ2-1, is GAGVSQSPRYKVTKRGQDVALRCDPISGHVSLYWYRQALGQGPEFLTYFNYEAQQDKSGLPNDRFSAERPEGSISTLTIQRTEQRDSAMYRCASSPIFSEEYNEQFFGPGTRLTVL.

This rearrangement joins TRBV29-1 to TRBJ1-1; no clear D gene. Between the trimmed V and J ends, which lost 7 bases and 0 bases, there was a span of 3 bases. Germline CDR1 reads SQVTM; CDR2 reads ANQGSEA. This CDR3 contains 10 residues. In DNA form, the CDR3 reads TGCAGCGCCCTGAACACTGAAGCTTTCTTT. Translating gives CSALNTEAFF.

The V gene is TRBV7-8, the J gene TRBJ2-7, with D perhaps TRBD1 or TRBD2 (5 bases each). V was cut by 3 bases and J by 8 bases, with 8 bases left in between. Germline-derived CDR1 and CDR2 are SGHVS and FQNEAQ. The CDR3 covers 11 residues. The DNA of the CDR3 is TGTGCCAGCAGCTTCGGGGACCAGCAGTACTTC. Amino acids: CASSFGDQQYF.

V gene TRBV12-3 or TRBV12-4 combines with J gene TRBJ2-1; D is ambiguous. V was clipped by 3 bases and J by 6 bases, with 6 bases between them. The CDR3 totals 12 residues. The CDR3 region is CASSLFGNEQFF. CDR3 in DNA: TGTGCCAGCAGTTTGTTCGGCAATGAGCAGTTCTTC.

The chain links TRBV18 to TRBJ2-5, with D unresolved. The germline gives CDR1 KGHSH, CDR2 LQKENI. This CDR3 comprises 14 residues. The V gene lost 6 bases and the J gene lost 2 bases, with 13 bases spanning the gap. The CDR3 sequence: CASSSPGRQETQYF. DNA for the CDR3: TGTGCCAGCTCCAGCCCCGGCAGGCAAGAGACCCAGTACTTC.

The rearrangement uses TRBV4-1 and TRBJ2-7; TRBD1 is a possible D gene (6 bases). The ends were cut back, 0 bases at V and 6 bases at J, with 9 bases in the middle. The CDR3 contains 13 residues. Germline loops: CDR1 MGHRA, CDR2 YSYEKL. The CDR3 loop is CASSQERGFEQYF. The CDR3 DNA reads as TGCGCCAGCAGCCAAGAAAGGGGGTTCGAGCAGTACTTC.

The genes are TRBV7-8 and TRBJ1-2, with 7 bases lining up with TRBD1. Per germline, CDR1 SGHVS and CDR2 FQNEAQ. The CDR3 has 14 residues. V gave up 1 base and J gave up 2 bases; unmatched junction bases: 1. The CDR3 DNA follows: TGTGCCAGCAGCTTAGGGGACAGAAACTATGGCTACACCTTC. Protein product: CASSLGDRNYGYTF. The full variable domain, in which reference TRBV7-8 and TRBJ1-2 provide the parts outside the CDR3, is GAGVSQSPRYKVAKRGQDVALRCDPISGHVSLFWYQQALGQGPEFLTYFQNEAQLDKSGLPSDRFFAERPEGSVSTLKIQRTQQEDSAVYLCASSLGDRNYGYTFGSGTRLTVV.

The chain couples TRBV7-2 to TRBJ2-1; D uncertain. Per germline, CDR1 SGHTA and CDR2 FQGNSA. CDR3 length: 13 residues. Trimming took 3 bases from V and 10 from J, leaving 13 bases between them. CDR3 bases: TGTGCCAGCAGCTTTTCCTACGCGAAGGAGCAGTTCTTC. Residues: CASSFSYAKEQFF. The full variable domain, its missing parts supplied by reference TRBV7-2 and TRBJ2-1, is GAGVSQSPSNKVTEKGKDVELRCDPISGHTALYWYRQSLGQGLEFLIYFQGNSAPDKSGLPSDRFSAERTGGSVSTLTIQRTQQEDSAVYLCASSFSYAKEQFFGPGTRLTVL.

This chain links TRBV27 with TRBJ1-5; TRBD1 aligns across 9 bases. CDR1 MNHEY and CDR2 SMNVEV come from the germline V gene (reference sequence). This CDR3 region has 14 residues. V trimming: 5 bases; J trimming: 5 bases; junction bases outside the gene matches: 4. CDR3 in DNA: TGTGCCAGCAGTAAACAGGGGGCGGATCAGCCCCAGCATTTT. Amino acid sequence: CASSKQGADQPQHF.

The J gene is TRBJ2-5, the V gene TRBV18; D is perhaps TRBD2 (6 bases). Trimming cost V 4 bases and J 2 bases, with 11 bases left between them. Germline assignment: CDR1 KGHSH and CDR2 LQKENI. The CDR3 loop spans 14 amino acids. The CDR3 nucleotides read TGTGCCAGCTCACGTCGGGGAGGACAAGAGACCCAGTACTTC. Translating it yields CASSRRGGQETQYF. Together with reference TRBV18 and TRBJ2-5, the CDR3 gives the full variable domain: NAGVMQNPRHLVRRRGQEARLRCSPMKGHSHVYWYRQLPEEGLKFMVYLQKENIIDESGMPKERFSAEFPKEGPSILRIQQVVRGDSAAYFCASSRRGGQETQYFGPGTRLLVL.

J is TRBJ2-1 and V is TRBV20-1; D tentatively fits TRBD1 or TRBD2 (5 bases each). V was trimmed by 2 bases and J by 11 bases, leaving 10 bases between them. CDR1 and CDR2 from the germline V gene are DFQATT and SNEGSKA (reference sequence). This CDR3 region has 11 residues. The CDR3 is CSARFGTQQFF. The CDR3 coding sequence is TGCAGTGCTAGATTCGGGACCCAGCAGTTCTTC.

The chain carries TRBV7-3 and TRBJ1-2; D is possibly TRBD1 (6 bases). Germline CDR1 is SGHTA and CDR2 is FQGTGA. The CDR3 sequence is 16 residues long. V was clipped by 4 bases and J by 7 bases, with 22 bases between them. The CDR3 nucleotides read TGTGCCAGCAGCTCCAGTGGGGGGCAGGCAAAGGTTGGCTACACCTTC. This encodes CASSSSGGQAKVGYTF.

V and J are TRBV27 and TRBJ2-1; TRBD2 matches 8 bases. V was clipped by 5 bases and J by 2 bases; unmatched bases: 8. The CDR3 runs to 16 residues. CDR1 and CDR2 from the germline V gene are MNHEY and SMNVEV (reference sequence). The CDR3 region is CASSLTGRAAYNEQFF. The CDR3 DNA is TGTGCCAGCAGTCTAACCGGGAGGGCCGCCTACAATGAGCAGTTCTTC.

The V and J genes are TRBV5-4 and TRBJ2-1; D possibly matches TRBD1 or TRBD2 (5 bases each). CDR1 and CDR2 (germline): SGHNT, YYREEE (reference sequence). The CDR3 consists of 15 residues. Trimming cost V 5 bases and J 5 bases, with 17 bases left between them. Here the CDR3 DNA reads TGTGCCAGCAGTTCTACGGGACGAGAGAACAATGAGCAGTTCTTC. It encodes CASSSTGRENNEQFF. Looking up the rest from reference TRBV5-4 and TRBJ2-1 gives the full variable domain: ETGVTQSPTHLIKTRGQQVTLRCSSQSGHNTVSWYQQALGQGPQFIFQYYREEENGRGNFPPRFSGLQFPNYSSELNVNALELDDSALYLCASSSTGRENNEQFFGPGTRLTVL.